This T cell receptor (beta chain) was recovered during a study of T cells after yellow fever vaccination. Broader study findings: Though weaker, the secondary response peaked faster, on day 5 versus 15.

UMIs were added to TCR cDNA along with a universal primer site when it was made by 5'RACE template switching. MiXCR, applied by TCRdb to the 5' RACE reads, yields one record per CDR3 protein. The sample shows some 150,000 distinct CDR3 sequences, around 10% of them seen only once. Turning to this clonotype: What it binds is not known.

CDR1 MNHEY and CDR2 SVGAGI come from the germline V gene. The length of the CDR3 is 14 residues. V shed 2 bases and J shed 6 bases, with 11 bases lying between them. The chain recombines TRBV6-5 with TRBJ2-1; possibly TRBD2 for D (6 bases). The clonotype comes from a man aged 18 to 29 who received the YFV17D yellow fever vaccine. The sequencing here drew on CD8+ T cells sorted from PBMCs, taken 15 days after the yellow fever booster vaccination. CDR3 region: CASSYGGSGNEQFF. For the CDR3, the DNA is TGTGCCAGCAGTTACGGGGGTAGCGGCAATGAGCAGTTCTTC.